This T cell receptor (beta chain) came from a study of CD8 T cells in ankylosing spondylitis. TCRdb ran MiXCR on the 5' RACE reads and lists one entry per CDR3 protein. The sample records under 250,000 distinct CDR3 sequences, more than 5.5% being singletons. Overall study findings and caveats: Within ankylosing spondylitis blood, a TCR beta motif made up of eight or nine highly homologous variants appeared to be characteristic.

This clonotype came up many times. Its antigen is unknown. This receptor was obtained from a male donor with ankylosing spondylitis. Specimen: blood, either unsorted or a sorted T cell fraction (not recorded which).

The CDR3 sequence is CASSPPTVKETQYF. CDR3 nucleotide sequence: TGTGCCAGCTCACCACCGACAGTTAAAGAGACCCAGTACTTC. The rearrangement joins TRBV18 to TRBJ2-5, with D tentatively TRBD1 (5 bases). V was pared by 0 bases and J by 3 bases, with 8 bases between. The CDR3 covers 14 residues. CDR1 is KGHSH and CDR2 is LQKENI in the germline V gene.